This T cell receptor beta chain was captured in a study of T cell responses to AZD1222 COVID-19 vaccine. Findings of the study overall: Unmutated regions of variants are reportedly targeted by nearly half of spike-specific TCRs. Compared with day 0, the breadth and depth of the Spike-specific TCR repertoire rose significantly after two doses of AZD1222.

Sequencing used immunoSEQ multiplex PCR; TCRdb keeps in-frame clones, though not all of them. The table records about 140,000 clones, approximately 90% of them present only once. Analyses pooled second doses at about 4 or about 12 weeks. As to this clone: Its antigen is unidentified.

This CDR3 is 14 amino acids long. The V gene's germline CDR1 is SGHVS and CDR2 FQNEAQ. V lost 0 bases and J lost 0, with 5 bases in between. The sequencing used peripheral blood, collected 28 days after the second AZD1222 dose. The TCR was taken from an adult who received the AZD1222 COVID-19 vaccine. The chain carries TRBV7-8 and TRBJ1-2; D gene unclear. The CDR3 reads CASSLAFTNYGYTF. The CDR3 DNA reads TGTGCCAGCAGCTTAGCCTTCACTAACTATGGCTACACCTTC.